A selection of T cell receptor beta chains follows, all from one sample in a study of blood T cell repertoires in COVID-19. Sequencing was performed with immunoSEQ multiplex PCR; in TCRdb, only in-frame clones are kept and a portion is missing. The sample records 35,000 to 45,000 clones, approximately 86% being singletons. Sample: peripheral blood. Source of these receptors: a human donor in a cohort sampled during active COVID-19. The CDR3 runs from the conserved cysteine through the conserved F or W. A D gene is named only where the DNA matches it firmly. Rows may omit the clone size; those that give it use once, few, many or a size class.

TRBD2 | NA | TRBJ2-1 | TRBV3-1/TRBV3-2 | CASSPTSGARSYNEQFF | TGTGCCAGCAGCCCCACTAGCGGGGCCCGTAGTTACAATGAGCAGTTCTTC
NA | NA | TRBJ1-1 | TRBV10-3 | CAVRLPPAAFF | TGTGCCGTAAGACTCCCCCCAGCAGCTTTCTTT
TRBD1 | once | TRBJ1-5 | TRBV4-2 | CASSQESSRTGAFQPQHF | TGTGCCAGCAGCCAAGAATCCAGCAGGACAGGGGCATTTCAGCCCCAGCATTTT
NA | NA | TRBJ2-2 | TRBV20-1 | CSSRDTGELFF | TGCAGTTCCAGGGACACCGGGGAGCTGTTTTTT
TRBD1 | few | TRBJ2-7 | TRBV6-5 | CASSYQDRGEEQYF | TGTGCCAGCAGTTACCAAGACAGGGGTGAAGAGCAGTACTTC
NA | once | TRBJ1-2 | TRBV12-3/TRBV12-4 | CASSLGAYGYTF | TGTGCCAGCAGTTTAGGGGCTTATGGCTACACCTTC
NA | NA | TRBJ2-3 | TRBV30 | CAWVQKSSTDTQYF | TGTGCCTGGGTACAGAAATCTAGCACAGATACGCAGTATTTT
NA | once | TRBJ2-3 | TRBV7-3 | CASSFNGQFTDTQYF | TGTGCCAGCAGCTTTAACGGACAGTTCACAGATACGCAGTATTTT
TRBD1 | NA | TRBJ2-1 | TRBV7-3 | CASSDDRGSNEQFF | TGTGCCAGCAGCGATGACAGGGGGAGCAATGAGCAGTTCTTC
NA | NA | TRBJ2-7 | TRBV6-6 | CASSYLDSLYEQYF | TGTGCCAGCAGTTACCTGGACAGTTTATACGAGCAGTACTTC
NA | NA | TRBJ1-2 | TRBV18 | CASSPIPGDGYTF | TGTGCCAGCTCACCAATCCCGGGGGATGGCTACACCTTC
TRBD1 | few | TRBJ1-2 | TRBV29-1 | CSVEERTGDGYTF | TGCAGCGTTGAAGAACGGACAGGGGACGGCTACACCTTC
NA | few | TRBJ2-3 | TRBV18 | CASSLGQIDTQYF | TGTGCCAGCTCCCTCGGACAGATTGATACGCAGTATTTT
NA | NA | TRBJ2-7 | TRBV28 | CASSSGGTYEQYF | TGTGCCAGCTCCTCGGGTGGCACCTACGAGCAGTACTTC
TRBD1 | NA | TRBJ1-2 | TRBV9 | CASRGGDREANYGYTF | TGTGCCAGCAGGGGGGGAGACAGGGAAGCTAACTATGGCTACACCTTC
NA | few | TRBJ2-7 | TRBV25-1 | CASSRPGSSYEQYF | TGTGCCAGCAGTCGTCCGGGGAGCTCCTACGAGCAGTACTTC
NA | NA | TRBJ1-1 | TRBV20-1 | CHYSGNTEAFF | TGTCACTACAGCGGGAACACTGAAGCTTTCTTT
NA | NA | TRBJ2-3 | TRBV2 | CASNGVSTDTQYF | TGTGCCAGCAACGGGGTTAGCACAGATACGCAGTATTTT
NA | NA | TRBJ2-1 | TRBV20-1 | CSAQRPGEQFF | TGCAGTGCTCAAAGACCAGGTGAGCAGTTCTTC